Sequencing of this T cell receptor beta chain was carried out in a study of T cells in Graves' hyperthyroidism and ophthalmopathy. This clonotype was observed many times. The antigen remains unidentified. With 3 bases clipped from V and 7 bases from J, the junction kept 11 bases outside the gene matches. The CDR3 consists of 16 residues. RNA transcripts gave rise to amplified TCR beta CDR3 regions. The HTBI set primed first-round TCR CDR3 RT-PCR. TCRdb re-analysed the multiplex PCR reads in MiXCR, keeping a single row per CDR3 protein. The sample holds roughly 520,000 distinct CDR3 sequences, around 22% seen once. At least 3 on the Clinical Activity Score was recorded for ophthalmopathy patients, who also had NOSPECS grade at least 4 and duration under 3 months. Notes on the study in general: Ophthalmopathy onset followed model prediction by a median about seven months. Blood also held most thyroid clonotypes expanded beyond 0.001.

Sequenced material: blood. This chain uses TRBV12-3 or TRBV12-4 with TRBJ1-2; 10 bases align to TRBD1. The clonotype was recovered from a woman aged 25 to 39 with Graves' ophthalmopathy. CDR3 sequence: CASSFYGTGDRAGYTF. The CDR3 DNA sequence: TGTGCCAGCAGTTTCTATGGGACAGGGGATAGGGCTGGCTACACCTTC.